The table lists the clone carrying this T cell receptor beta chain with a few counts. Its antigen is still unknown. The data derive from a study of metastatic and nonmetastatic thyroid tumors. Prior to thyroid surgery, none of the patients had received any treatment. There are 13 residues in the CDR3. Germline V gene lookup returns CDR1 MNHEY and CDR2 SMNVEV (reference sequence). V shed 5 bases, J shed 6 bases, and the junction held 3 bases outside the gene matches. TCRdb re-processed the PCR reads through MiXCR. The sample includes about 17,000 clones, around 30% of them seen just once. General observations from the study: In both blood and tumor samples, TCR beta diversity was reported significantly higher for malignant than benign nodules.

The TCR originated in a female donor with papillary thyroid cancer or a benign thyroid nodule (not recorded which). Some clones in this sample may be carry-over from other donors' samples. V and J are TRBV27 and TRBJ2-2, with 7 bases matching TRBD2. The material sequenced was tumor tissue. CDR3 sequence reads: CASSETSAGELFF. The DNA for the CDR3 is TGTGCCAGCAGTGAAACTAGCGCCGGGGAGCTGTTTTTT.